Listed below are T cell receptor beta chains from one sample, sequenced in a study of metastatic and nonmetastatic thyroid tumors. TCRdb reanalyzed the PCR reads with MiXCR. The table lists about 24,000 clones, 22% of them singletons, with approximately 8% in the top ten. Source material: blood. The receptors originated from a female donor with papillary thyroid cancer or a benign thyroid nodule (not recorded which). Some clones in this sample may be carry-over from other donors' samples. Each CDR3 is given with its conserved first and last residue. The D gene is left open where the match is weak. Rows may omit the clone size; those that give it use once, few, many or a size class.

J: TRBJ1-5
D: .
size: .
V: TRBV28
DNA: TGTGCCAACATCCCTTCAAGGGTTCAGCCCCAGCATTTT
CDR3: CANIPSRVQPQHF

J: TRBJ2-5
D: .
size: few
V: TRBV6-1
DNA: TGTGCCTCGCGACGGGGACCAGAGACCCAGTGCTTC
CDR3: CASRRGPETQCF

J: TRBJ2-1
D: TRBD2
size: few
V: TRBV20-1
DNA: TGCAGCCAAGGTGTACTAGCGGCCTACAATGAGCAGTTCTTC
CDR3: CSQGVLAAYNEQFF

J: TRBJ2-5
D: TRBD2
size: many
V: TRBV29-1
DNA: TGCAGCGCAAGAAGGGAGGGAGAGACCCAGTACTTC
CDR3: CSARREGETQYF

J: TRBJ1-1
D: .
size: .
V: TRBV28
DNA: TGTGCCAGTCGTCTGGGGGGGAACACTGAAGCTGTCTTT
CDR3: CASRLGGNTEAVF

J: TRBJ2-1
D: .
size: .
V: TRBV5-1
DNA: TGCGGCAGCAGCTTGTCTAGCGCGACTTACAATGAGCAGTTGTTC
CDR3: CGSSLSSATYNEQLF

J: TRBJ2-1
D: .
size: many
V: TRBV3-1
DNA: TGTGCCAGCAGCCTTCGACAGGCCACCTACAATGAGCAGTTCTTC
CDR3: CASSLRQATYNEQFF

J: TRBJ2-2
D: TRBD2
size: .
V: TRBV12-5
DNA: TGTGCTAGTGGTTCTCCGGGACTAGCGGGGGGTCGCGCGAACACCGGGGAGCTGTTTTTT
CDR3: CASGSPGLAGGRANTGELFF

J: TRBJ2-6
D: .
size: many
V: TRBV15
DNA: TGTGCCACCAGCAGAGATACGGAGGGCAGGGCCTCTGGGGCCAACGTCCTGACTTTC
CDR3: CATSRDTEGRASGANVLTF

J: TRBJ2-1
D: .
size: many
V: TRBV20-1
DNA: TGCAGTGCTAGAGAGTCGTCGGGACTCGGGGCAGATGAGCAGTTCTTC
CDR3: CSARESSGLGADEQFF

J: TRBJ2-2
D: TRBD2
size: many
V: TRBV5-6
DNA: TGTGCCAGCAGCTTGAGCGGCGGGGGGCGAACCGGGGAGCTGTTTTTT
CDR3: CASSLSGGGRTGELFF

J: TRBJ1-2
D: .
size: many
V: TRBV30
DNA: TGTGCCTGGAGTGTACGGTCGGGCGACCTACCCACCTTC
CDR3: CAWSVRSGDLPTF

J: TRBJ1-3
D: TRBD1
size: many
V: TRBV28
DNA: TGTGCCAGCAGTTTACACGCCGGGACAGTGAACTCTGGAAACACCATATATTTT
CDR3: CASSLHAGTVNSGNTIYF

J: TRBJ1-1
D: .
size: few
V: TRBV19
DNA: TGTGCCAGTAGTAATGACCGGGGATCCGCTTTCTTT
CDR3: CASSNDRGSAFF

J: TRBJ1-6
D: .
size: few
V: TRBV7-2
DNA: TGTGCCAGCAGCCGGGGGGGTGGGCGTTCACCCCTCCACTTT
CDR3: CASSRGGGRSPLHF

J: TRBJ2-1
D: TRBD2
size: many
V: TRBV6-1
DNA: TGTGCCACCCGAGCGGGGGGGCGGAATGAGCAGTTCTTC
CDR3: CATRAGGRNEQFF

J: TRBJ2-3
D: TRBD2
size: many
V: TRBV15
DNA: TGTGCCACCAGCAGAAAAGCGGGGGCTTCACCAGATACGCAGTATTTT
CDR3: CATSRKAGASPDTQYF

J: TRBJ2-7
D: .
size: many
V: TRBV4-3
DNA: TGCGCCAGCAGCCAAGGGAGACAGAACTACGAGCAGTACTTC
CDR3: CASSQGRQNYEQYF

J: TRBJ1-1
D: .
size: .
V: TRBV28
DNA: TGTGCCACCCACCTACCCTCCATGAACACTGAAGCTTTCTTT
CDR3: CATHLPSMNTEAFF

J: TRBJ2-2
D: .
size: .
V: TRBV5-1
DNA: TGCGCCAGCGGGTTTAACACCGGGGAGCTGTTTTTT
CDR3: CASGFNTGELFF

J: TRBJ1-5
D: .
size: .
V: TRBV19
DNA: TGTGCCACCAGGGATTACTATAGCAATCAGCCCCAGCATTTT
CDR3: CATRDYYSNQPQHF

J: TRBJ1-2
D: .
size: .
V: TRBV20-1
DNA: TGCAGTGCTAGCCTTCCGGTAGGGACGGGGGGCTACACCTTC
CDR3: CSASLPVGTGGYTF

J: TRBJ2-7
D: .
size: many
V: TRBV7-8
DNA: TGTGCCAGCGTTAGAGGGGTAGCGGTAACCCCTACGGAGCAGTACTTC
CDR3: CASVRGVAVTPTEQYF

J: TRBJ2-7
D: .
size: .
V: TRBV20-1
DNA: TGCAGTGCTAGAGGTGGCCATCGCTGCGAGCAGTACTTC
CDR3: CSARGGHRCEQYF

J: TRBJ1-3
D: TRBD1
size: many
V: TRBV7-2
DNA: TGTGCCAGCAGCTTAGCGCAGAACAGGGGAGGAAACACCATATATTTT
CDR3: CASSLAQNRGGNTIYF

J: TRBJ2-1
D: TRBD2
size: many
V: TRBV13
DNA: TGTGCCAGCAACCCGTGGTCTAGCGGGAGCCTTGAGCAGTTCTTC
CDR3: CASNPWSSGSLEQFF

J: TRBJ2-6
D: .
size: .
V: TRBV10-2
DNA: TGCGCCAGCAGGAATACGACAGTTAACCTCTCTGGGGCCAACGTCCTGACTTTC
CDR3: CASRNTTVNLSGANVLTF

J: TRBJ2-7
D: TRBD1
size: few
V: TRBV10-3
DNA: TGTGCCATCAGGACGCAGGGGGCCTACGAGCAGTACTTC
CDR3: CAIRTQGAYEQYF

J: TRBJ2-2
D: .
size: .
V: TRBV7-6
DNA: TGTGCCAGCAGCTCTGGGTTATGGCGGTACACCGGGGAGCTGTTTTTT
CDR3: CASSSGLWRYTGELFF

J: TRBJ2-4
D: TRBD1
size: .
V: TRBV30
DNA: TGTGCCTGGGGACAGGGATCGGACATTCAGTACTTC
CDR3: CAWGQGSDIQYF

J: TRBJ1-1
D: TRBD1
size: many
V: TRBV4-3
DNA: TGCGCCAGCAGCCGGGACAGGAACACTGAAGCTTTCTTT
CDR3: CASSRDRNTEAFF

J: TRBJ2-7
D: .
size: medium-sized
V: TRBV5-1
DNA: TGCGCCAGCAGCTTGGAGGCAGGGGGAGGCGAGCAGTACTTC
CDR3: CASSLEAGGGEQYF

J: TRBJ2-2
D: .
size: few
V: TRBV10-1
DNA: TGCGCCATCATTGAGGGGTGGAACACCGGGGAGCTGTTTTTT
CDR3: CAIIEGWNTGELFF

J: TRBJ1-5
D: .
size: .
V: TRBV6-1
DNA: TGTGCCAGCAGTGAAGAGGTAGACAGACCCAATCAGCCCCAGCATTTT
CDR3: CASSEEVDRPNQPQHF

J: TRBJ2-3
D: .
size: many
V: TRBV6-1
DNA: TGTGCCAGCAGTACCGTCACAGATCCGGATACGCAGTATTTT
CDR3: CASSTVTDPDTQYF

J: TRBJ2-1
D: TRBD2
size: many
V: TRBV7-3
DNA: TGTGCCAGCAGTCTAGCGGTGAGCTCCTACAATGAGCAGTTCTTC
CDR3: CASSLAVSSYNEQFF

J: TRBJ2-3
D: TRBD2
size: many
V: TRBV3-1
DNA: TGTGCCAGCAGCCTGGGCCGGGTAGCGGGAAGCACAGATACGCAGTATTTT
CDR3: CASSLGRVAGSTDTQYF

J: TRBJ1-4
D: .
size: .
V: TRBV6-4
DNA: TGTGCCAGTAGTGCACAGGGTGGAATTGAAAAACTGTTTTTT
CDR3: CASSAQGGIEKLFF

J: TRBJ2-7
D: .
size: medium-sized
V: TRBV20-1
DNA: TGCAGTGCTAGAGATCGTAGATCCTACGGGCAGTACTTC
CDR3: CSARDRRSYGQYF

J: TRBJ1-5
D: .
size: .
V: TRBV20-1
DNA: TGTAGTGCTAGAGCTCCCCCGGGGACTGCCGCCGCTGGCAATCAGCCACAGCATTTT
CDR3: CSARAPPGTAAAGNQPQHF

J: TRBJ2-1
D: TRBD2
size: few
V: TRBV27
DNA: TGTGCCAGCAGTCCCGCAACGGGACTAGCGTCCTACAATGAGCAGTTCTTC
CDR3: CASSPATGLASYNEQFF

J: TRBJ2-1
D: TRBD2
size: many
V: TRBV6-1
DNA: TGTGCCAGCAGCCCGACTAGCGGAGCTCTCAGTGAGCAGTTCTTC
CDR3: CASSPTSGALSEQFF

J: TRBJ2-2
D: .
size: .
V: TRBV12-3/TRBV12-4
DNA: TGTGCCAGCAGTTTAGGCGGGAAGTCTGGTGAGCTGTTTTTT
CDR3: CASSLGGKSGELFF

J: TRBJ2-3
D: .
size: many
V: TRBV3-1
DNA: TGTGCCAGCGGAACAGGGCGCACAGATACGCAGTATTTT
CDR3: CASGTGRTDTQYF

J: TRBJ2-1
D: .
size: .
V: TRBV7-3
DNA: TGTGCCAGCAGCTTAGCGGATTACAATGACCAGTTCTTC
CDR3: CASSLADYNDQFF

J: TRBJ2-7
D: .
size: .
V: TRBV15
DNA: TGTGCCACCAGCAGAGATGAGGGCGAGCAGTACTTC
CDR3: CATSRDEGEQYF

J: TRBJ2-1
D: TRBD1
size: many
V: TRBV24-1
DNA: TGTGCCACCAGTGATTTATCAGGGGACAGGACCTACAATGAGCAGTTCTTC
CDR3: CATSDLSGDRTYNEQFF

J: TRBJ2-1
D: TRBD2
size: .
V: TRBV6-2/TRBV6-3
DNA: TGTGCCAGCAGAACCGACCCAATACTAGGTCGGGGGGAGTACAATGAGCAGTTCTTC
CDR3: CASRTDPILGRGEYNEQFF

J: TRBJ2-1
D: TRBD2
size: few
V: TRBV6-1
DNA: TGTGCCAGCAGTGCTTGGACTAGCGGGAGGCTAAATGAGCAGTTCTTC
CDR3: CASSAWTSGRLNEQFF

J: TRBJ2-1
D: TRBD2
size: many
V: TRBV6-2/TRBV6-3
DNA: TGTGCCAGCAGGAACGGGGGGACTAGCATTCCGTTCTTC
CDR3: CASRNGGTSIPFF

J: TRBJ1-4
D: .
size: .
V: TRBV30
DNA: TGTGCCTGGAGTGTAGGTCGAATTAATGAAAAACTGTTTTTT
CDR3: CAWSVGRINEKLFF

J: TRBJ2-3
D: TRBD2
size: .
V: TRBV7-3
DNA: TGTTCCAGCAGCCCCAGAGCGGGGGGCTCAGATACGCAGTATTTT
CDR3: CSSSPRAGGSDTQYF